This T cell receptor beta chain was sequenced for a study of blood T cell repertoires in COVID-19. Overall study context: The study drew acute and convalescent COVID-19 samples from the United States, Italy and Spain. Sample material is recorded as cDNA or gDNA derived from T cells, B-cell-depleted T cells, or PBMCs.

Germline V gives CDR1 SEHNR, CDR2 FQNEAQ (reference sequence). The CDR3 spans 14 residues. V lost 3 bases and J lost 4, with 10 bases in between. As handled by the study authors: Reference gene primer amplification in the assay estimated nucleated cell counts. Method: immunoSEQ multiplex PCR; TCRdb's copy keeps in-frame clones and lacks some. The V and J calls and clone size come from that table; D and trimming were worked out from the DNA. Among roughly 230,000 clones, over 70% were seen once, and the ten largest hold around 27%. V usage is TRBV7-9 and J usage is TRBJ1-5; D perhaps matches TRBD1 (6 bases). The sequence was collected from a man between 35 and 55 years old with acute or convalescent COVID-19. What was sequenced was peripheral blood. CDR3 region: CASSFDRYNQPQHF. For the CDR3, the DNA is TGTGCCAGCAGCTTTGACAGGTATAATCAGCCCCAGCATTTT.